These 25 T cell receptor beta chains came from one sample sequenced in a study of T-cell memory formation after mild COVID-19. TCRdb passed the 5' RACE reads through MiXCR, listing each CDR3 protein once. Here the sample spans some 150,000 distinct CDR3 sequences, 15% to 20% being singletons. Sequencing was done on a sample of PBMCs or a T cell subset sorted from them (not recorded which). The receptors here all came from an adult woman who had mild COVID-19 (a few samples of this study predate the infection). Cell type and time point are not known.

The rearrangement uses TRBV5-4 and TRBJ2-1; 8 bases map to TRBD2. Germline V CDR1 and CDR2: SGHNT, YYREEE (reference sequence). The CDR3 has 16 amino acids. The trim removed 0 bases at V and 0 bases at J, leaving 2 bases unmatched. The CDR3 bases are TGTGCCAGCAGCTTGGCCGGGGGGGCCTCCTACAATGAGCAGTTCTTC. It specifies CASSLAGGASYNEQFF.

The table lists this clonotype with a few counts. CDR3 nucleotides: TGCGCCAGCAGCCTTCCCTTGGTGGATTACAATGAGCAGTTCTTC. It translates to CASSLPLVDYNEQFF. The genes are TRBV4-1 and TRBJ2-1; D gene unclear. CDR3 size: 15 residues. The germline V gene has CDR1 MGHRA and CDR2 YSYEKL. V lost 4 bases and J lost 4, with 14 bases in between.

J is TRBJ1-1 and V is TRBV20-1; D call uncertain. V was clipped by 5 bases and J by 1 base, with 11 bases between them. CDR3 length: 13 amino acids. Germline CDR1 and CDR2: DFQATT and SNEGSKA (reference sequence). In nucleotides, the CDR3 is TGCAGTGCTCGAAAAAGACAGAACACTGAAGCTTTCTTT. Translated, it gives CSARKRQNTEAFF.

This chain joins TRBV20-1 and TRBJ2-1; TRBD2 agrees at 11 bases. V was pared by 1 base and J by 4 bases, with 18 bases of the junction left unmatched. This CDR3 region has 20 residues. Per the germline V gene, CDR1 is DFQATT and CDR2 is SNEGSKA (reference sequence). Here the CDR3 reads CSARAPSTSGTEGLYNEQFF. The CDR3 DNA is TGCAGTGCTAGAGCCCCCTCGACTAGCGGGACCGAGGGCCTATACAATGAGCAGTTCTTC.

This clonotype was seen more than once but under ten times. The rearrangement links TRBV6-5 to TRBJ1-2; no clear D gene. Germline V lookup: CDR1 MNHEY, CDR2 SVGAGI. V lost 5 bases and J 4 bases, leaving 11 bases between the germline ends. This CDR3 is 13 amino acids long. The CDR3 region has the DNA TGTGCCAGCAGTCCATTGGAGCGCTATGGCTACACCTTC. Amino acids: CASSPLERYGYTF.

The gene calls are TRBV12-3 or TRBV12-4 and TRBJ2-7, with TRBD1 matching 10 bases. CDR3 size: 15 residues. The V and J ends lost 6 bases and 0 bases, in that order; junction bases with no gene match: 5. The CDR3 sequence: CASSPGQGISYEQYF. The CDR3 nucleotides read TGTGCCAGCAGCCCGGGACAGGGGATCTCCTACGAGCAGTACTTC.

The genes are TRBV11-2 and TRBJ2-5; D is unclear. CDR1 is SGHAT, CDR2 FQNNGV, per germline. This CDR3 is 12 amino acids long. The V end was cut by 5 bases, the J end by 5 bases, with 9 bases between. The CDR3 DNA is TGTGCCAGCAGCCCCCTTAGGGAGACCCAGTACTTC. Amino acids: CASSPLRETQYF.

The gene calls are TRBV12-3 or TRBV12-4 and TRBJ1-2; 10 bases line up with TRBD1. There are 15 residues in the CDR3. V lost 4 bases, J lost 7 bases, and 9 bases stayed unmatched. The CDR3 DNA reads as TGTGCCAGCAGTTCCGAGGGACAGGGGATAGGTGGCTACACCTTC. Its translation is CASSSEGQGIGGYTF.

This clonotype has just a few counts. V usage is TRBV5-1 and J usage is TRBJ2-7, with no clear D. CDR3 size: 12 residues. V was cut by 1 base and J by 3 bases, with 5 bases left in between. The germline V gene has CDR1 SGHRS and CDR2 YFSETQ. DNA for the CDR3: TGCGCCAGCAGCTTGCAAGACTACGAGCAGTACTTC. It yields the protein CASSLQDYEQYF.

Here the CDR3 reads CAGGAAPGDTQYF. Written as DNA, the CDR3 is TGTGCCGGAGGGGCAGCCCCGGGAGATACGCAGTATTTT. The rearrangement joins TRBV7-9 to TRBJ2-3; possibly TRBD2 for D (6 bases). This CDR3 region has 13 residues. The germline gives CDR1 SEHNR, CDR2 FQNEAQ (reference sequence). The V gene lost 11 bases and the J gene lost 5 bases, with 17 bases spanning the gap.

On this clonotype itself: Compared with germline, one end of the junction differs, possibly owing to a read error. The V call is TRBV5-1, the J call TRBJ1-4; D remains ambiguous. The CDR3 contains 16 residues. Germline assignment: CDR1 SGHRS and CDR2 YFSETQ. DNA for the CDR3: TGCGCCAGCAGCTTGGTGGGATTGGCCCCTAACGAAAAACTGTTTTTT. Its translation is CASSLVGLAPNEKLFF. The entire variable domain, with the rest obtained from reference TRBV5-1 and TRBJ1-4, is as follows: KAGVTQTPRYLIKTRGQQVTLSCSPISGHRSVSWYQQTPGQGLQFLFEYFSETQRNKGNFPGRFSGRQFSNSRSEMNVSTLELGDSALYLCASSLVGLAPNEKLFFGSGTQLSVL.

Written as DNA, the CDR3 is TGTGCCAGCTCACCACCCAAGGGACAGGGGTCGTACGAGCAGTACTTC. Translated, it gives CASSPPKGQGSYEQYF. V gene TRBV18 combines with J gene TRBJ2-7, with 10 bases aligning to TRBD1. Germline CDR1 is KGHSH and CDR2 is LQKENI. V gave up 0 bases and J gave up 4 bases; unmatched junction bases: 6. This CDR3 region has 16 residues.

This rearrangement joins TRBV19 to TRBJ1-1; 7 bases line up with TRBD1. The CDR3 is made up of 13 amino acids. V lost 5 bases, J lost 3 bases, and 3 bases stayed unmatched. Looked up from germline, CDR1 is LNHDA and CDR2 is SQIVND (reference sequence). Written as DNA, the CDR3 is TGTGCCAGTAGTTTCGACAGGGACACTGAAGCTTTCTTT. Its protein product is CASSFDRDTEAFF.

This clonotype was counted between two and nine times. The J gene is TRBJ1-5, the V gene TRBV18, with TRBD1 matching 10 bases. V dropped 6 bases and J dropped 2; count of bases not matched to a gene: 1. Germline-derived CDR1 and CDR2 are KGHSH and LQKENI. The CDR3 is 14 residues long. The CDR3 nucleotides read TGTGCCAGCTCCGGGACAGGGGGCAATCAGCCCCAGCATTTT. Amino acids: CASSGTGGNQPQHF.

The rearrangement uses TRBV12-3 or TRBV12-4 and TRBJ2-1, with D perhaps given as TRBD1 or TRBD2 (5 bases each). The CDR3 has 12 residues. The germline V and J ends were trimmed by 6 bases and 9 bases, with 12 bases remaining between them. The CDR3 spells CASSLLDSEQFF. The CDR3 DNA is TGTGCCAGCAGCTTACTAGACAGTGAGCAGTTCTTC.

This clonotype came up a few times. This chain joins TRBV5-1 and TRBJ1-2, with 7 bases matching TRBD1. CDR1 and CDR2 (germline): SGHRS, YFSETQ. After removal of 7 bases from V and 2 bases from J, the junction contained 8 bases not matched to a gene. The CDR3 is 14 amino acids. Written as DNA, the CDR3 is TGCGCCAGCTCACAGGGGAATAGAAACTATGGCTACACCTTC. The encoded protein is CASSQGNRNYGYTF.

V is TRBV6-6 and J is TRBJ2-7; perhaps TRBD2 as D (6 bases). CDR3 size: 18 residues. Germline lookup yields CDR1 MNHNY and CDR2 SVGAGI (reference sequence). V was pared by 0 bases and J by 0 bases, with 18 bases between. This CDR3 is CASSYSGRKTLGSYEQYF. CDR3 DNA: TGTGCCAGCAGTTACTCGGGGAGGAAGACCCTGGGCTCCTACGAGCAGTACTTC.

The CDR3 sequence is CASSLSGENTEAFF. The CDR3 region has the DNA TGTGCCAGCAGCTTATCCGGGGAGAACACTGAAGCTTTCTTT. The chain is built from TRBV7-3 and TRBJ1-1; D ambiguous. The CDR3 runs 14 residues. V was shortened by 2 bases and J by 1 base, with 8 bases between the two germline ends. Germline CDR1 reads SGHTA; CDR2 reads FQGTGA.

This clonotype has just a few counts. V is TRBV7-8 and J is TRBJ2-1, with 13 bases aligning to TRBD2. Germline CDR1 and CDR2: SGHVS and FQNEAQ. Losses at the gene ends were 5 bases for V and 4 bases for J; bases not matched to a gene: 14. The CDR3 covers 19 residues. CDR3 sequence: CASSTRTSGSVWVYNEQFF. CDR3 bases: TGTGCCAGCAGCACCAGGACTAGCGGGAGTGTTTGGGTTTACAATGAGCAGTTCTTC.

V gene TRBV12-3 or TRBV12-4 combines with J gene TRBJ2-3, with TRBD2 identical over 8 bases. The CDR3 is 16 residues long. V lost 3 bases to trimming and J lost 2 bases; unmatched junction nucleotides: 7. The CDR3 spells CASSFRLAGSTDTQYF. For the CDR3, the DNA is TGTGCCAGCAGTTTCCGGCTAGCGGGTTCCACAGATACGCAGTATTTT.

In this sample, this clonotype turned up a few times. This chain connects TRBV2 to TRBJ2-1; D is possibly TRBD1 (5 bases). The CDR3 contains 11 residues. Trimming took 3 bases from V and 14 from J, leaving 11 bases between them. Germline loops: CDR1 SNHLY, CDR2 FYNNEI. The chain's CDR3 is CASSETVRKFF. CDR3 coding DNA: TGTGCCAGCAGTGAGACAGTTCGGAAGTTCTTC.

V and J are TRBV20-1 and TRBJ1-1, with no clear D. V shed 2 bases and J shed 11 bases, with 18 bases lying between them. The germline V gene has CDR1 DFQATT and CDR2 SNEGSKA (reference sequence). The length of the CDR3 is 13 residues. CDR3: CSARITDPGVAFF. DNA of the CDR3: TGCAGTGCTAGAATAACGGATCCGGGCGTCGCTTTCTTT.

This clonotype came up a few times. The chain couples TRBV3-1 to TRBJ1-1, with D possibly matching TRBD1 (6 bases). Trimming took 4 bases from V and 4 from J, leaving 10 bases between them. The CDR3 totals 13 residues. Germline loops: CDR1 LGHDT, CDR2 YNNKEL (reference sequence). CDR3 in DNA: TGTGCCAGCAGCCGGGACATTCCCACTGAAGCTTTCTTT. Encoded protein: CASSRDIPTEAFF.

About this clonotype: A junction boundary mismatches the germline segment, possibly from a read error. The rearrangement joins TRBV20-1 to TRBJ1-2; D is undetermined. The CDR3 consists of 11 residues. Germline V gene sequence: CDR1 DFQATT, CDR2 SNEGSKA (reference sequence). The CDR3 sequence is CSALSIDTAAF. CDR3 nucleotides: TGCAGTGCTCTCTCCATAGATACCGCTGCCTTC.

This chain joins TRBV30 and TRBJ2-4; 10 positions agree with TRBD1. The junction had 10 bases not matched to a gene; V was cut back by 3 bases and J by 2 bases. The CDR3 contains 17 residues. Germline V CDR1 and CDR2: GTSNPN, SVGIG (reference sequence). In DNA, the CDR3 is TGTGCCTGGAGCCCTGGTGGGACAGGGGTGTCCAAAAACATTCAGTACTTC. Its translation is CAWSPGGTGVSKNIQYF.